This T cell receptor (beta chain) was captured by sequencing in a study of long-term antiretroviral therapy in people with HIV. The germline CDR1 and CDR2 sequences are SEHNR and FQNEAQ (reference sequence). J was trimmed by 8 bases and V by 5 bases; bases with no gene match: 11. The CDR3 totals 15 residues. Researchers report immunoSEQ v3.0 was run at survey level. Sequencing used immunoSEQ multiplex PCR; TCRdb keeps in-frame clones, though not all of them. The table lists tens of thousands of clones, 90% of them singletons. This chain connects TRBV7-9 to TRBJ1-4, with 7 bases that match TRBD1. This TCR was sampled from a middle-aged woman with HIV. Material: unsorted PBMCs, obtained 5.2 years after starting antiretroviral therapy. CDR3 nucleotides: TGTGCCAGCAGCCGCAAGGGACAGTTTGAAGAAAAACTGTTTTTT. It encodes CASSRKGQFEEKLFF.